The present T cell receptor beta chain was sequenced within a study of blood T cell repertoires in COVID-19. The CDR3 covers 15 residues. CDR1 is SGHNT and CDR2 is YYREEE in the germline V gene (reference sequence). Trimming took off 0 bases at V and 5 bases at J, with 14 bases between the two ends. This clone was picked up a small number of times. Libraries were prepared by immunoSEQ multiplex PCR; TCRdb keeps only in-frame clonotypes and omits some of them. The sample yields approximately 220,000 clones, 85% seen once. The source material was PBMCs or T cells enriched from blood (not recorded which). The clonotype comes from a man aged 35 to 55 who had recovered from COVID-19. The V gene is TRBV5-4, the J gene TRBJ2-5; D not certain. The CDR3 reads CASSLAAGNQETQYF. The CDR3 nucleotides are TGTGCCAGCAGCTTGGCCGCAGGAAATCAGGAGACCCAGTACTTC.